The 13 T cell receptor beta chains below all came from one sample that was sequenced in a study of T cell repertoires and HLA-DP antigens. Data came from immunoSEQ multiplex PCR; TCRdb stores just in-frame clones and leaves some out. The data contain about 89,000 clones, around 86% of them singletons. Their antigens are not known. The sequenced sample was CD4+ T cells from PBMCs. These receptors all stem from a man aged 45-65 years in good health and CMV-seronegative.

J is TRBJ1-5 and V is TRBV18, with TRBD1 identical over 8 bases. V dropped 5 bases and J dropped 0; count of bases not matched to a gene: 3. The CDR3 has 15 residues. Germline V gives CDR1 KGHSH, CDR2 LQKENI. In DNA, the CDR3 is TGTGCCAGCTCAAGTGGGACAGGTAGCAATCAGCCCCAGCATTTT. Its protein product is CASSSGTGSNQPQHF.

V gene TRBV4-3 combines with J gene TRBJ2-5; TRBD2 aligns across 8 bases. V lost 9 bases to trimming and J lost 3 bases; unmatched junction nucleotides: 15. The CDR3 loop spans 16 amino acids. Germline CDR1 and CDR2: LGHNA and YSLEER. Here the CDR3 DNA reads TGCGCCAGAACAAGCCGGGGGGGTAAGCGGAAAGAGACCCAGTACTTC. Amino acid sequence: CARTSRGGKRKETQYF.

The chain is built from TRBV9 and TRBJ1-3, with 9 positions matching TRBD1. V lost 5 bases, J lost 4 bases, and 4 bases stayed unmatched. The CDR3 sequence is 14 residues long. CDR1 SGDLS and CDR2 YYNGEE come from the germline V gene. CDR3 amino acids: CASRQGAEGNTIYF. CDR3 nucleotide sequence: TGTGCCAGCAGACAGGGGGCAGAAGGAAACACCATATATTTT.

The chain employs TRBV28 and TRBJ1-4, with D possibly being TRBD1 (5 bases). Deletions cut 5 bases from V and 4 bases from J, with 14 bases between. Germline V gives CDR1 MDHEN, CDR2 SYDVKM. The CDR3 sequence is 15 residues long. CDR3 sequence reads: CASSESGTLNEKLFF. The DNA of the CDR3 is TGTGCCAGCAGTGAGAGCGGGACCCTTAATGAAAAACTGTTTTTT. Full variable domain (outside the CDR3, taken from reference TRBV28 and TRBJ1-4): DVKVTQSSRYLVKRTGEKVFLECVQDMDHENMFWYRQDPGLGLRLIYFSYDVKMKEKGDIPEGYSVSREKKERFSLILESASTNQTSMYLCASSESGTLNEKLFFGSGTQLSVL.

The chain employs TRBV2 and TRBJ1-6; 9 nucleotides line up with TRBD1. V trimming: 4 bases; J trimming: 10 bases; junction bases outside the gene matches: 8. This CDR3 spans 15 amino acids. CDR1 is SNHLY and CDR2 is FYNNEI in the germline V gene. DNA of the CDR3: TGTGCCAGCAGTGTAGTGGGACAGGGAGGATCACCCCTCCACTTT. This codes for CASSVVGQGGSPLHF.

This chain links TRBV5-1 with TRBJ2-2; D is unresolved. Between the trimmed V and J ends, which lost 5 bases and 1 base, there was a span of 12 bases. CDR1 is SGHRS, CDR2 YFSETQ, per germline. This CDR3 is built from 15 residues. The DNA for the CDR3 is TGCGCCAGCAGAATCGAAGGTCAGAACACCGGGGAGCTGTTTTTT. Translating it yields CASRIEGQNTGELFF.

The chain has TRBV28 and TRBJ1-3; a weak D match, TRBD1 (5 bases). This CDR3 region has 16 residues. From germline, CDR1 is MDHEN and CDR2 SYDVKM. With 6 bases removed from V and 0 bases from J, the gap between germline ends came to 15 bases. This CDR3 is CASRPPGPGSGNTIYF. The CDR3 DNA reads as TGTGCCAGCAGACCCCCGGGACCCGGCTCTGGAAACACCATATATTTT.

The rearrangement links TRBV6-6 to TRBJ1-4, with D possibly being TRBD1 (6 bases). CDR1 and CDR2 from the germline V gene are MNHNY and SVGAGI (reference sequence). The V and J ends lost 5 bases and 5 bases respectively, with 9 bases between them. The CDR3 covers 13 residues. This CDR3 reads CASSVTGNEKLFF. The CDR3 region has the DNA TGTGCCAGCAGTGTTACAGGGAATGAAAAACTGTTTTTT.

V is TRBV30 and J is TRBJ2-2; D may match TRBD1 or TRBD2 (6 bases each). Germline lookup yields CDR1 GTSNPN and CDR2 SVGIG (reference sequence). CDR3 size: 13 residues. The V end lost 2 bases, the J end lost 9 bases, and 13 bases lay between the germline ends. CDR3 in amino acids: CAWSMGGRRELFF. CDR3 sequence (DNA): TGTGCCTGGAGTATGGGGGGCAGGCGGGAGCTGTTTTTT.

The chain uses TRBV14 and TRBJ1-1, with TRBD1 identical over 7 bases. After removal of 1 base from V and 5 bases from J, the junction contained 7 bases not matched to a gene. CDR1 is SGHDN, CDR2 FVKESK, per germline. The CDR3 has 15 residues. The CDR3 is CASSQGAGGGTEAFF. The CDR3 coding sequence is TGTGCCAGCAGCCAAGGCGCAGGGGGGGGAACTGAAGCTTTCTTT.

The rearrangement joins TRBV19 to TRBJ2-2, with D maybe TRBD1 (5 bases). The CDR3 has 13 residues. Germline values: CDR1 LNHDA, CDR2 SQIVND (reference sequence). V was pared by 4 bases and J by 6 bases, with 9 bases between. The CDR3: CASSTWTSGELFF. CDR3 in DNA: TGTGCCAGTAGTACGTGGACATCCGGGGAGCTGTTTTTT.

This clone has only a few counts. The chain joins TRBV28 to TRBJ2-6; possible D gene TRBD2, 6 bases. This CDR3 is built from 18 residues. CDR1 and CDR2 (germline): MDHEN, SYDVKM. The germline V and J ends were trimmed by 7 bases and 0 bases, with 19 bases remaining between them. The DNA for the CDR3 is TGTGCCAGCACCCTGGGCAGGACTAAAAGCTCTGGGGCCAACGTCCTGACTTTC. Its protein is CASTLGRTKSSGANVLTF.

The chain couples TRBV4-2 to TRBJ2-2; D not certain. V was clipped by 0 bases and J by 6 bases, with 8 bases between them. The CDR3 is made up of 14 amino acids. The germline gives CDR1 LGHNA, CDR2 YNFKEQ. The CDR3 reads CASSQDLAAGELFF. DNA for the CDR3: TGTGCCAGCAGCCAAGATCTGGCTGCCGGGGAGCTGTTTTTT.